These 15 T cell receptor beta chains were all obtained from the same sample, sequenced in a study of early T cells in non-severe SARS-CoV-2 infection. TCRdb ran MiXCR on the 5' RACE reads and lists one entry per CDR3 protein. The table lists tens of thousands of distinct CDR3 sequences, 5.9% of them singletons. Material: whole blood. The receptor set was obtained from an adult who was a healthcare worker with PCR-confirmed SARS-CoV-2 infection or an uninfected control (not recorded which).

Relative to its sample, this clonotype is medium-sized. The genes are TRBV20-1 and TRBJ2-1; TRBD2 agrees at 7 bases. CDR1 is DFQATT, CDR2 SNEGSKA, per germline (reference sequence). The trim removed 0 bases at V and 4 bases at J, leaving 6 bases unmatched. The CDR3 spans 15 residues. The CDR3 coding sequence is TGCAGTGCTAGAGATGGAGCGGGGCCGTACAATGAGCAGTTCTTC. Protein: CSARDGAGPYNEQFF.

This clonotype was seen once. A much more abundant neighbour one base away suggests this may be a read error. This chain connects TRBV7-6 to TRBJ1-4; D not certain. This CDR3 region has 13 residues. CDR1 SGHVS and CDR2 FNYEAQ come from the germline V gene. The CDR3 DNA is TGTGCCTGCAGCCTTGCAACTAATGAAAAACTGTTTTTT. Amino acids: CACSLATNEKLFF.

The sample holds a few counts of this clonotype. This chain uses TRBV5-1 with TRBJ1-2; no clear D. With 2 bases removed from V and 4 bases from J, the gap between germline ends came to 15 bases. The CDR3 is made up of 15 amino acids. CDR1 is SGHRS and CDR2 is YFSETQ in the germline V gene. The CDR3 DNA reads as TGCGCCAGCAGCTTATCGGAGGGCTTTGGCTATGGCTACACCTTC. Translated: CASSLSEGFGYGYTF.

This rearrangement joins TRBV18 to TRBJ2-5; D is ambiguous. The ends were cut back, 0 bases at V and 2 bases at J, with 4 bases in the middle. This CDR3 spans 13 amino acids. From germline, CDR1 is KGHSH and CDR2 LQKENI. The CDR3 spells CASSPPVQETQYF. CDR3 coding DNA: TGTGCCAGCTCACCACCCGTACAAGAGACCCAGTACTTC.

This clonotype came up many times. This chain uses TRBV19 with TRBJ2-7, with 10 bases aligning to TRBD2. V was clipped by 6 bases and J by 3 bases; unmatched bases: 5. Germline assignment: CDR1 LNHDA and CDR2 SQIVND (reference sequence). This CDR3 contains 14 residues. This chain's CDR3 is CASSRLAGNYEQYF. CDR3 coding DNA: TGTGCCAGTAGCCGACTAGCGGGTAACTACGAGCAGTACTTC.

V gene TRBV28 combines with J gene TRBJ1-2; maybe TRBD1 (5 bases). Germline lookup yields CDR1 MDHEN and CDR2 SYDVKM. CDR3 length: 13 amino acids. V dropped 6 bases and J dropped 12 bases, with 20 bases sitting between them. The CDR3 nucleotides are TGTGCCAGCAGCCTCCCCCGGGGGGGTACCGACACCTTC. Its protein is CASSLPRGGTDTF.

This clonotype was recorded many times. The V call is TRBV6-5, the J call TRBJ1-5; D is unresolved. With 6 bases removed from V and 1 base from J, the gap between germline ends came to 1 base. The CDR3 runs 11 residues. Germline lookup yields CDR1 MNHEY and CDR2 SVGAGI. The CDR3 region is CASRSNQPQHF. DNA for the CDR3: TGTGCCAGCAGAAGCAATCAGCCCCAGCATTTT.

The genes are TRBV30 and TRBJ2-1, with TRBD2 matching over 10 bases. CDR3 length equals 16 residues. Looked up from germline, CDR1 is GTSNPN and CDR2 is SVGIG (reference sequence). The V and J ends lost 0 bases and 3 bases, in that order; junction bases with no gene match: 5. In DNA form, the CDR3 reads TGTGCCTGGAGTGTAGGCTCTAGCGGGAGCTACAATGAGCAGTTCTTC. This gives the protein CAWSVGSSGSYNEQFF.

This clonotype was detected many times. The V call is TRBV6-2 or TRBV6-3, the J call TRBJ2-7; unclear D gene. Trimming shortened V by 7 bases and J by 5 bases, and 18 bases separated the two germline ends. Looked up from germline, CDR1 is MNHEY and CDR2 is SVGEGT. The CDR3 totals 14 residues. The DNA of the CDR3 is TGTGCCAGCAAACAAACCACGGAAGGCCACGAGCAGTACTTC. Amino acid sequence: CASKQTTEGHEQYF.

This clonotype was recorded at least ten times. The chain carries TRBV29-1 and TRBJ2-5; D is unclear. Germline V gene lookup returns CDR1 SQVTM and CDR2 ANQGSEA. The CDR3 is 10 residues long. Trimming took 4 bases from V and 4 from J, leaving 4 bases between them. The CDR3 region has the DNA TGCAGCGTTGCGGGAGAGACCCAGTACTTC. Translation: CSVAGETQYF.

This clonotype was counted a few times. DNA for the CDR3: TGTGCCAGCGGGAGACTGGAGAGCTATGGCTACACCTTC. This encodes CASGRLESYGYTF. This chain links TRBV9 with TRBJ1-2; D unclear. This CDR3 region has 13 residues. The ends were cut back, 7 bases at V and 4 bases at J, with 14 bases in the middle. The germline V gene encodes CDR1 SGDLS and CDR2 YYNGEE. Drawing the rest from reference TRBV9 and TRBJ1-2, the complete variable domain is DSGVTQTPKHLITATGQRVTLRCSPRSGDLSVYWYQQSLDQGLQFLIQYYNGEERAKGNILERFSAQQFPDLHSELNLSSLELGDSALYFCASGRLESYGYTFGSGTRLTVV.

This clonotype was observed a few times. The chain employs TRBV4-1 and TRBJ2-2; D is unresolved. Germline CDR1 is MGHRA and CDR2 is YSYEKL. The V end was cut by 6 bases, the J end by 1 base, with 9 bases between. The CDR3 contains 14 residues. The CDR3 loop reads CASSWTENTGELFF. CDR3 nucleotide sequence: TGCGCCAGCAGTTGGACGGAGAACACCGGGGAGCTGTTTTTT.

This clonotype has at least ten counts. The chain has TRBV4-1 and TRBJ2-7; a weak D match, TRBD2 (6 bases). CDR3 length equals 14 residues. Trimming shortened V by 5 bases and J by 1 base, and 12 bases separated the two germline ends. Germline loops: CDR1 MGHRA, CDR2 YSYEKL. The CDR3 spells CASSLAESSYEQYF. In DNA, the CDR3 is TGCGCCAGCAGCTTAGCGGAGAGTTCCTACGAGCAGTACTTC.

The chain has TRBV6-6 and TRBJ1-2; maybe TRBD1 (5 bases). CDR3 length equals 16 residues. The V end lost 0 bases, the J end lost 2 bases, and 13 bases lay between the germline ends. Per the germline V gene, CDR1 is MNHNY and CDR2 is SVGAGI (reference sequence). Written as DNA, the CDR3 is TGTGCCAGCAGTTACTCGAAGGCAGGGACCAACTATGGCTACACCTTC. As protein: CASSYSKAGTNYGYTF.

The CDR3 sequence is CASSQRTREHWIQYF. CDR3 DNA: TGTGCCAGCAGCCAAAGAACGCGGGAGCACTGGATTCAGTACTTC. The chain is built from TRBV3-1 and TRBJ2-4; TRBD2 aligns across 7 bases. V dropped 2 bases and J dropped 10; count of bases not matched to a gene: 11. Germline-derived CDR1 and CDR2 are LGHDT and YNNKEL (reference sequence). There are 15 residues in the CDR3.